A selection of T cell receptor beta chains follows, all from one sample in a study of cytomegalovirus exposure and HLA in healthy donors. Profiled with immunoSEQ multiplex PCR; TCRdb holds only in-frame clones, not every one. The sample yields 200,000 or so clones, roughly 85% seen once. Sequences were obtained from PBMCs. These receptors came from a man between 18 and 35 years old in good health and CMV-seronegative. CDR3s include the opening cysteine and the closing phenylalanine or tryptophan. Each record gives: clone size, J gene, V gene, D gene, CDR3 DNA, CDR3 protein. D genes are given only for firm matches. Clone size is shown for a subset of rows, as once, few, many or a class of expanded clone.

clone size: .; J gene: TRBJ2-5; V gene: TRBV10-3; D gene: TRBD2; CDR3 DNA: TGTGCCATCAGAACCGGGACTAGCGGACAAGAGACCCAGTACTTC; CDR3 protein: CAIRTGTSGQETQYF
clone size: .; J gene: TRBJ2-5; V gene: TRBV20-1; D gene: .; CDR3 DNA: TGCAGTGCCCCTCCCGGGGAGACCCAGTACTTC; CDR3 protein: CSAPPGETQYF
clone size: .; J gene: TRBJ2-1; V gene: TRBV10-3; D gene: TRBD1; CDR3 DNA: TGTGCCATCAGAGGACAGGGTCCTGAGCAGTTCTTC; CDR3 protein: CAIRGQGPEQFF
clone size: .; J gene: TRBJ1-1; V gene: TRBV27; D gene: .; CDR3 DNA: TGTGCCAGCAGTTCAGAGGTTAACACTGAAGCTTTCTTT; CDR3 protein: CASSSEVNTEAFF
clone size: .; J gene: TRBJ1-5; V gene: TRBV28; D gene: .; CDR3 DNA: TGTGCCAGCAACATCCCCCGAAATCAGCCCCAGCATTTT; CDR3 protein: CASNIPRNQPQHF
clone size: .; J gene: TRBJ1-1; V gene: TRBV7-9; D gene: .; CDR3 DNA: TGTGCCAGCAGCCCTAGTGGAGGTTGGACTGAAGCTTTCTTT; CDR3 protein: CASSPSGGWTEAFF
clone size: .; J gene: TRBJ2-7; V gene: TRBV11-2; D gene: TRBD2; CDR3 DNA: TGTGCCAGCAGCTTAGACGGGGGGTACTTATACGAGCAGTACTTC; CDR3 protein: CASSLDGGYLYEQYF
clone size: .; J gene: TRBJ2-7; V gene: TRBV5-4; D gene: TRBD1; CDR3 DNA: TGTGCCAGCAGCTTGGTTACAGGGGGGCTCTACGAGCAGTACTTC; CDR3 protein: CASSLVTGGLYEQYF
clone size: .; J gene: TRBJ2-7; V gene: TRBV9; D gene: TRBD2; CDR3 DNA: TGTGCCAGCAGCGTAGGGACTAGCGGAACCTACGAGCAGTACTTC; CDR3 protein: CASSVGTSGTYEQYF
clone size: .; J gene: TRBJ2-7; V gene: TRBV28; D gene: TRBD2; CDR3 DNA: TGTGCCAGCAGTTTAACATCGGGGGGGACGTGGTACGAGCAGTACTTC; CDR3 protein: CASSLTSGGTWYEQYF
clone size: .; J gene: TRBJ1-3; V gene: TRBV2; D gene: TRBD1; CDR3 DNA: TGTGCCAGCTTTCAGGGGGGATCTGGAAACACCATATATTTT; CDR3 protein: CASFQGGSGNTIYF
clone size: .; J gene: TRBJ1-5; V gene: TRBV2; D gene: .; CDR3 DNA: TGTGCCAGCAGTGAAGATGCGGAGCCCCATCAGCCCCAGCATTTT; CDR3 protein: CASSEDAEPHQPQHF
clone size: .; J gene: TRBJ2-3; V gene: TRBV11-2; D gene: .; CDR3 DNA: TGTGCCAGCAGCTTAGACGAGCCGACGGGGCAGTATTTT; CDR3 protein: CASSLDEPTGQYF
clone size: .; J gene: TRBJ2-1; V gene: TRBV7-2; D gene: TRBD2; CDR3 DNA: TGTGCCAGCAGCTCAACCGGGACTATTAGTCATGAGCAGTTCTTC; CDR3 protein: CASSSTGTISHEQFF
clone size: .; J gene: TRBJ2-7; V gene: TRBV19; D gene: .; CDR3 DNA: TGTGCCAGTAGTCCGCCCCGGGACAAAGGGGGCTACGAGCAGTACTTC; CDR3 protein: CASSPPRDKGGYEQYF
clone size: .; J gene: TRBJ2-7; V gene: TRBV7-2; D gene: .; CDR3 DNA: TGTGCCAGCAGCCACAGCTCCTACGAGCAGTACTTC; CDR3 protein: CASSHSSYEQYF
clone size: .; J gene: TRBJ2-7; V gene: TRBV6-5; D gene: .; CDR3 DNA: TGTGCCAGCAGTTACAGGAGGGGGCTATACGAGCAGTACTTC; CDR3 protein: CASSYRRGLYEQYF
clone size: .; J gene: TRBJ1-2; V gene: TRBV4-3; D gene: .; CDR3 DNA: TGCGCCAGCAGCCAAGATCACCAGGGGCAAGAGTATGGCTACACCTTC; CDR3 protein: CASSQDHQGQEYGYTF
clone size: once; J gene: TRBJ2-3; V gene: TRBV19; D gene: .; CDR3 DNA: TGTGCCAGTAGTATTCGGCAGGCCCACACAGATACGCAGTATTTT; CDR3 protein: CASSIRQAHTDTQYF
clone size: .; J gene: TRBJ2-2; V gene: TRBV28; D gene: TRBD1; CDR3 DNA: TGTGCCACCTTCATGGGGACAGGGGGCGCAGGCACCGGGGAGCTGTTTTTT; CDR3 protein: CATFMGTGGAGTGELFF
clone size: .; J gene: TRBJ2-1; V gene: TRBV28; D gene: TRBD1; CDR3 DNA: TGTGCCAGCAGCGACGTTCAGACAGGGGCTTACAATGAGCAGTTCTTC; CDR3 protein: CASSDVQTGAYNEQFF
clone size: .; J gene: TRBJ1-2; V gene: TRBV28; D gene: TRBD1; CDR3 DNA: TGTGCCAGCAGTGGACAGGGGGCGCCTGGCTATGGCTACACCTTC; CDR3 protein: CASSGQGAPGYGYTF
clone size: .; J gene: TRBJ1-4; V gene: TRBV7-2; D gene: TRBD1; CDR3 DNA: TGTGCCAGCAGCTTATCGGACAGGGGGGGGGAAAAACTGTTTTTT; CDR3 protein: CASSLSDRGGEKLFF
clone size: .; J gene: TRBJ1-1; V gene: TRBV19; D gene: .; CDR3 DNA: TGTGCCAGTAGAAGAGGGAACACTGAAGCTTTCTTT; CDR3 protein: CASRRGNTEAFF
clone size: .; J gene: TRBJ1-1; V gene: TRBV7-3; D gene: .; CDR3 DNA: TGTGCCAGCAGCTTCGAGCTCCTTGGAGCTGATGAAGCTTTCTTT; CDR3 protein: CASSFELLGADEAFF
clone size: .; J gene: TRBJ1-3; V gene: TRBV5-5; D gene: .; CDR3 DNA: TGTGCCAGCAGCTTGGAAGGGGCGGAAGGAAACACCATATATTTT; CDR3 protein: CASSLEGAEGNTIYF
clone size: .; J gene: TRBJ2-5; V gene: TRBV7-2; D gene: .; CDR3 DNA: TGTGCCAGCAGCTTAAGTGGCCCCCAAGAGACCCAGTACTTC; CDR3 protein: CASSLSGPQETQYF
clone size: .; J gene: TRBJ2-2; V gene: TRBV11-3; D gene: .; CDR3 DNA: TGTGCCAGCAACCCTCCGGTGGCCGGGGAGCTGTTTTTT; CDR3 protein: CASNPPVAGELFF
clone size: once; J gene: TRBJ2-7; V gene: TRBV11-2; D gene: TRBD1; CDR3 DNA: TGTGCCAGCAGCTCCCATAAGACAGGGGTCGAGCAGTACTTC; CDR3 protein: CASSSHKTGVEQYF
clone size: .; J gene: TRBJ2-7; V gene: TRBV7-8; D gene: TRBD1; CDR3 DNA: TGTGCCAGCCGGGACAGGGCGACCTACGAGCAGTACTTC; CDR3 protein: CASRDRATYEQYF
clone size: once; J gene: TRBJ2-1; V gene: TRBV29-1; D gene: .; CDR3 DNA: TGCAGCGTTGACGACTCGAAGGGGATCTACAATGAGCAGTTCTTC; CDR3 protein: CSVDDSKGIYNEQFF